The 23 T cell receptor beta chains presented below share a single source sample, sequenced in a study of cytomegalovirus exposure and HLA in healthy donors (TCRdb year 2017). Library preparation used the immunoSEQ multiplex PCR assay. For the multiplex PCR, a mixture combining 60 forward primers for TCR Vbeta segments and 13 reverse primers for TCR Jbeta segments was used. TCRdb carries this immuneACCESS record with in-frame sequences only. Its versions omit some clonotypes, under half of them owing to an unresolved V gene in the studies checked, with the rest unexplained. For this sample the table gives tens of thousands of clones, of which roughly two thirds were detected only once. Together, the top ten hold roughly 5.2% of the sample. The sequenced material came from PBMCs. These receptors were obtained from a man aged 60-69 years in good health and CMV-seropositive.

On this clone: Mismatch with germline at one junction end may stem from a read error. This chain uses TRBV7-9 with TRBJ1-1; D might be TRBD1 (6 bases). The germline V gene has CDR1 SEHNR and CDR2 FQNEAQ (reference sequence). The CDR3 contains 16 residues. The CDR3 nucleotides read TGTTCCAGCAGCCCCCGGGACACCCGACTTGACACTGAAGCTTTCTTT. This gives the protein CSSSPRDTRLDTEAFF.

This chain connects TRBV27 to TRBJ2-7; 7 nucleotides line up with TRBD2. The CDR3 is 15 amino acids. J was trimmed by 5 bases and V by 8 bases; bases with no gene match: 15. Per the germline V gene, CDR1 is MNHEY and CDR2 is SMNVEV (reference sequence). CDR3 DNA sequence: TGTGCCAGCCGCTCTTTGGGAGGGAGTAACAACGAGCAGTACTTC. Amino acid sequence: CASRSLGGSNNEQYF.

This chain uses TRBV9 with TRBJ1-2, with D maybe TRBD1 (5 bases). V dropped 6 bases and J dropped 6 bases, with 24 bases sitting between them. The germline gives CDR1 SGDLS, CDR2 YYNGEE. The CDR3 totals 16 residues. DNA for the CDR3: TGTGCCAGCACCATCGGGGACTCGCCCTGGAAACATGGCTACACCTTC. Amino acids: CASTIGDSPWKHGYTF.

Here the CDR3 reads CASSDRAGGIYEQYF. CDR3 nucleotides: TGTGCCAGCAGTGACCGAGCGGGGGGGATCTACGAGCAGTACTTC. The chain recombines TRBV6-4 with TRBJ2-5; 10 nucleotides agree with TRBD2. The J call is in doubt because the DNA end fits TRBJ2-7 better. The germline V gene encodes CDR1 MRHNA and CDR2 SNTAGT. The CDR3 spans 15 residues.

CDR3 region: CASSSRQGADTGELFF. In DNA, the CDR3 is TGTGCCAGCAGCTCCCGACAGGGGGCGGACACCGGGGAGCTGTTTTTT. The rearrangement links TRBV7-2 to TRBJ2-2; 10 nucleotides agree with TRBD1. The CDR3 extends over 16 amino acids. The V and J ends lost 4 bases and 3 bases, in that order; junction bases with no gene match: 5. The germline gives CDR1 SGHTA, CDR2 FQGNSA.

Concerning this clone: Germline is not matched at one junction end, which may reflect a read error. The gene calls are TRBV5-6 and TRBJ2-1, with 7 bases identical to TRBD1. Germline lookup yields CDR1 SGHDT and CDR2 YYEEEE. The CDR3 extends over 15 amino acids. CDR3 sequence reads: CASSLGQVSSNEQFF. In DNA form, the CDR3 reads TGTGCCAGCAGCCTAGGACAGGTTTCCTCCAATGAGCAGTTCTTC.

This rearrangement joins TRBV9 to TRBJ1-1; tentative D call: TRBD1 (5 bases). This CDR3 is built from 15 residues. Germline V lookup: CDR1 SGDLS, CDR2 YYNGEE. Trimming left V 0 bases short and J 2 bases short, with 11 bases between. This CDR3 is CASSVGGAPNTEAFF. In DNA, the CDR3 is TGTGCCAGCAGCGTAGGTGGGGCGCCAAACACTGAAGCTTTCTTT.

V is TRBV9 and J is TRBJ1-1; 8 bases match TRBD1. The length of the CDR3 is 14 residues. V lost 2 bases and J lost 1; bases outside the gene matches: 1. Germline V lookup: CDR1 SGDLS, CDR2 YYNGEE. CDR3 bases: TGTGCCAGCAGCGTTGGGACAGGGAACACTGAAGCTTTCTTT. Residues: CASSVGTGNTEAFF.

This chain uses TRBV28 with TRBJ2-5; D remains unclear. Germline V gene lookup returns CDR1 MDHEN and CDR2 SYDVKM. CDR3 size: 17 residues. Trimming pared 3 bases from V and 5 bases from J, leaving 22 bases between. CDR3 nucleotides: TGTGCCAGCAGTTTCGGCCCGTCGCCGGTATACGGGGAGACCCAGTACTTC. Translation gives CASSFGPSPVYGETQYF.

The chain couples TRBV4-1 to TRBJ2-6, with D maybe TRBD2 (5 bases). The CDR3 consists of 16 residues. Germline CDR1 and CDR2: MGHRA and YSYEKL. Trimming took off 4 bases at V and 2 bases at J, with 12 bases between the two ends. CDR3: CASSRAEAAGANVLTF. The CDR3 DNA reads TGCGCCAGCAGCCGCGCGGAGGCCGCTGGGGCCAACGTCCTGACTTTC.

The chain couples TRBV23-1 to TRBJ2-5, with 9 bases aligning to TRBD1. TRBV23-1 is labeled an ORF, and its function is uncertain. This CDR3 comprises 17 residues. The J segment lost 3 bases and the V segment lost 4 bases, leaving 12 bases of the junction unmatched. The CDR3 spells CASSRIWTGDDEETQYF. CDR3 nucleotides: TGCGCCAGCAGTCGGATCTGGACAGGGGACGATGAAGAGACCCAGTACTTC.

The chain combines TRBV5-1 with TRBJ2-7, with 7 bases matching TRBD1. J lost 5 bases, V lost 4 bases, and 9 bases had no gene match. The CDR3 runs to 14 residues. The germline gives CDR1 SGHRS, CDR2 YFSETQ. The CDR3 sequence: CASSAWDSSDEQYF. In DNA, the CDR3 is TGCGCCAGCAGCGCATGGGACAGTTCTGACGAGCAGTACTTC.

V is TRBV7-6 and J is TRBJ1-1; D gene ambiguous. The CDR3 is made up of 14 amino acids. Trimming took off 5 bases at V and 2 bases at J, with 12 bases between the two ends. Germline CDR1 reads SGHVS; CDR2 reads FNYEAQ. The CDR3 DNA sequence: TGTGCCAGCAGCGGCCCTGCCCTTAACACTGAAGCTTTCTTT. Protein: CASSGPALNTEAFF.

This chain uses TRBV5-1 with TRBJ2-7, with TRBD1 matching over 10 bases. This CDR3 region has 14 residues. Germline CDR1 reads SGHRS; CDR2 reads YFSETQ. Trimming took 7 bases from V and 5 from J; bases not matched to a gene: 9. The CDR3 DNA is TGCGCCAGCGCAACCGGGACAGGGGACAACGAGCAGTACTTC. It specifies CASATGTGDNEQYF.

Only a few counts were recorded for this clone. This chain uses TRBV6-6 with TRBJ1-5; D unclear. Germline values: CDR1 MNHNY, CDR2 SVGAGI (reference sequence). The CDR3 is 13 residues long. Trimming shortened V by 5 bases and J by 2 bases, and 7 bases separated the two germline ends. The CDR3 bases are TGTGCCAGCAGTCTAGACGGCAATCAGCCCCAGCATTTT. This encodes CASSLDGNQPQHF.

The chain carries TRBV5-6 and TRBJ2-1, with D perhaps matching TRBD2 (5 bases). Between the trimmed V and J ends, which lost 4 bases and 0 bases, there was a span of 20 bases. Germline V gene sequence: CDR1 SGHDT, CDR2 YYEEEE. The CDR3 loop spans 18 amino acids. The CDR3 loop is CASSAVVGLLYSYNEQFF. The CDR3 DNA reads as TGTGCCAGCAGCGCAGTGGTCGGACTCCTCTACTCCTACAATGAGCAGTTCTTC. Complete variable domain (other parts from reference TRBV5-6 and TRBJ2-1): DAGVTQSPTHLIKTRGQQVTLRCSPKSGHDTVSWYQQALGQGPQFIFQYYEEEERQRGNFPDRFSGHQFPNYSSELNVNALLLGDSALYLCASSAVVGLLYSYNEQFFGPGTRLTVL.

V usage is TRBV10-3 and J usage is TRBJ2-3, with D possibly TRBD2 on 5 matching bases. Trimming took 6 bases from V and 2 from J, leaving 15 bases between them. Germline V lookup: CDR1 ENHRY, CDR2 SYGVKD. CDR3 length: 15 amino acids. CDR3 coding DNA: TGTGCCATCAGGGACTCGGTGAGCTACACAGATACGCAGTATTTT. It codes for CAIRDSVSYTDTQYF.

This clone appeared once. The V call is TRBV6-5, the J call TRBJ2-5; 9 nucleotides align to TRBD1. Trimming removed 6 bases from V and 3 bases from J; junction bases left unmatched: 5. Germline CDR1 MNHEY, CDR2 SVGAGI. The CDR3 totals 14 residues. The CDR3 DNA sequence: TGTGCCAGCAGCTACGGGACAGGGAAAGAGACCCAGTACTTC. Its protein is CASSYGTGKETQYF.

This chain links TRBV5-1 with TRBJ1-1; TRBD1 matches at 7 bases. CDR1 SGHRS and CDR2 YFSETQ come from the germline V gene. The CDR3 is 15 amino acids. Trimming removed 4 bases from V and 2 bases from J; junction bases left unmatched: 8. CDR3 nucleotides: TGCGCCAGCAGCGTGGACCCAGGGGGAAACACTGAAGCTTTCTTT. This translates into CASSVDPGGNTEAFF.

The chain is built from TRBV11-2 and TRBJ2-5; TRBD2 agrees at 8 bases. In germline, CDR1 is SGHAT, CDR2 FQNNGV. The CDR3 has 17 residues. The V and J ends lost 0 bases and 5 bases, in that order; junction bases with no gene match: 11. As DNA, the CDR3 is TGTGCCAGCAGCTTAGACCACGGTCGCGGGAGGCTTGAGACCCAGTACTTC. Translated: CASSLDHGRGRLETQYF.

CDR3 DNA sequence: TGTGCCAGCAGAGACCGGGGGTGGGTGGGCACTGAAGCTTTCTTT. This codes for CASRDRGWVGTEAFF. V gene TRBV27 combines with J gene TRBJ1-1, with D maybe TRBD1 (5 bases). V shed 6 bases and J shed 4 bases, with 18 bases lying between them. There are 15 residues in the CDR3. Germline V gene data show CDR1 as MNHEY and CDR2 as SMNVEV (reference sequence).

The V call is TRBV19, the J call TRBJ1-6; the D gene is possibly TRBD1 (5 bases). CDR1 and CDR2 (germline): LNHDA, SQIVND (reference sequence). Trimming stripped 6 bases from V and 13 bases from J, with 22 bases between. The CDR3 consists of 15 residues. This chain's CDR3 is CASRVGDSTGSPLHF. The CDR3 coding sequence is TGTGCCAGTAGGGTTGGGGACTCCACCGGATCGCCCCTCCACTTT.

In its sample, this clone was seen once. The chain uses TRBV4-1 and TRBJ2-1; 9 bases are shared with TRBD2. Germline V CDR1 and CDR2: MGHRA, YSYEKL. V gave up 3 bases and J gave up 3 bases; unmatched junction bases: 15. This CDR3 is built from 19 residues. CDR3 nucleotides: TGCGCCAGCAGCCACCGGGGGGATCTTAGCGGGAGTATCTACAATGAGCAGTTCTTC. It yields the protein CASSHRGDLSGSIYNEQFF.